This T cell receptor beta chain was sequenced during a study of T cell responses to AZD1222 COVID-19 vaccine. Study-wide points: Only a handful of AZD1222 recipients tested seropositive at baseline. CD4 TCRs linked to vaccination spanned spike, dominating at 160-218 and 743-854. Females made up more of the donors, who were largely white British, and clonal diversity may have come out too low. The reported proportion of spike-specific TCRs targeting unmutated variant regions was nearly half.

The V gene end was trimmed by 5 bases and the J gene end by 2 bases; junction bases not matched to a gene: 15. Germline V gene data show CDR1 as KGHSH and CDR2 as LQKENI. The length of the CDR3 is 18 residues. Sequenced by immunoSEQ multiplex PCR; TCRdb stores in-frame clones only, minus some. The data contain about 180,000 clones, 90% to 95% of them singletons. To note about this clone: What it recognizes is unknown.

Source: peripheral blood, taken 28 days after the second AZD1222 dose. The chain combines TRBV18 with TRBJ1-3, with 7 nucleotides matching TRBD1. The TCR originated in an adult who received the AZD1222 COVID-19 vaccine. The CDR3 nucleotides are TGTGCCAGCTCATCACAACTAACAGGGGTAAAACCTGGAAACACCATATATTTT. Its translation is CASSSQLTGVKPGNTIYF.